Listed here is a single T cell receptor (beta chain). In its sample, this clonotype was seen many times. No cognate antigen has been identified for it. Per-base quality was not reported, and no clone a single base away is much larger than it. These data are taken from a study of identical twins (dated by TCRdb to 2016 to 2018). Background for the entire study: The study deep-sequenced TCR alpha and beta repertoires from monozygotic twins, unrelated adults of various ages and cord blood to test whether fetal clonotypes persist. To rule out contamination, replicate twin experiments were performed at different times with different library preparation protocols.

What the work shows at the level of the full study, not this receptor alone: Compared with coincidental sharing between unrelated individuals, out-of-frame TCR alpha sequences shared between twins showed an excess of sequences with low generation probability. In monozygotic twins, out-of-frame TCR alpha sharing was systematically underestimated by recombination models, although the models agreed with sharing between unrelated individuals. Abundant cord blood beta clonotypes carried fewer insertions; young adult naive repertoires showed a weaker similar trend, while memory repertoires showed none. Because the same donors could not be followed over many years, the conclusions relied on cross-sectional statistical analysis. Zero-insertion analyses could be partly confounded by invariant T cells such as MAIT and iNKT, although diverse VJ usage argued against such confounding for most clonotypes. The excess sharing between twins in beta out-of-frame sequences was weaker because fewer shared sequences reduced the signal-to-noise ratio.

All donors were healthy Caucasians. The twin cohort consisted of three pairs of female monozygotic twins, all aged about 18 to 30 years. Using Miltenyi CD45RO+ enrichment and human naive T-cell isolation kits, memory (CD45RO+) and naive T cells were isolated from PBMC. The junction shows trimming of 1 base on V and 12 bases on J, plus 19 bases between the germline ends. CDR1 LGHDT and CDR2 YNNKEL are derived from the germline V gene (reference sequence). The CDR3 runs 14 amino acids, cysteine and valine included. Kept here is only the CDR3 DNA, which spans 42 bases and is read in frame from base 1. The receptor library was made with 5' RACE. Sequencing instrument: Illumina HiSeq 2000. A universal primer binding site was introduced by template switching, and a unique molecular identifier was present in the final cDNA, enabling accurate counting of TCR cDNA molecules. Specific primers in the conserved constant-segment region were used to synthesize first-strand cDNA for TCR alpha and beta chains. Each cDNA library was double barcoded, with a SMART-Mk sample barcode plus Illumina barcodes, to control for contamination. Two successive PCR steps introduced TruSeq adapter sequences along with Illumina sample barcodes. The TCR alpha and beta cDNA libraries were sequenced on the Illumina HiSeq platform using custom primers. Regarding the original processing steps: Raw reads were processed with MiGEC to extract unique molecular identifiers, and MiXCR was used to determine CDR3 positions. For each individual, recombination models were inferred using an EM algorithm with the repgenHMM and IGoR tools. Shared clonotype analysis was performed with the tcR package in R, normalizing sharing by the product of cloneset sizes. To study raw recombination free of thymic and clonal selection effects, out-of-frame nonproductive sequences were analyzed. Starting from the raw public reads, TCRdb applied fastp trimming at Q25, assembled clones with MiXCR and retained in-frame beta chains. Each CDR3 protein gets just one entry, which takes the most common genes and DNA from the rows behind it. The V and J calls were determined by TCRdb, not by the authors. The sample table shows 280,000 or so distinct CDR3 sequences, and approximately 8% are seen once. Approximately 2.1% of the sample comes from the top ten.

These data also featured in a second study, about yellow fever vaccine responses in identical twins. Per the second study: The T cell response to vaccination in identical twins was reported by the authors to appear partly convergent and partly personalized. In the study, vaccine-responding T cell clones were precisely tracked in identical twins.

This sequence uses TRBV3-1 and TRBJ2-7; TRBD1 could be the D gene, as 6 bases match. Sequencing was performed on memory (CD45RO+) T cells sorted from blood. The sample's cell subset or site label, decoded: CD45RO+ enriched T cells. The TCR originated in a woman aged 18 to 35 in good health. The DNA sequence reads TGTGCCAGCAGCCAAGCGACCACAGGGCAGAATCTGTACGTC. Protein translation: CASSQATTGQNLYV.